A single TCR beta chain is shown here with its context. CDR1 is SGHRS, CDR2 YFSETQ, per germline. The CDR3 runs 15 residues. V shed 4 bases and J 4 bases; nucleotides not matched to a gene: 10. PCR was performed using 60 Vbeta and 13 Jbeta primers. Sequenced by immunoSEQ multiplex PCR; TCRdb stores in-frame clones only, minus some. The table gives 55,000 to 70,000 clones; the top ten clones make up roughly 2.4% of it. This sample was taken from a study of cytomegalovirus exposure and HLA in healthy donors. The origin of this receptor is a female donor in good health and CMV-seropositive. The sample comprised PBMCs. V gene TRBV5-1 combines with J gene TRBJ1-2; 7 bases map to TRBD1. CDR3 nucleotides: TGCGCCAGCAGCCTACTCGCAACAGGGGCCTATGGCTACACCTTC. Encoded protein: CASSLLATGAYGYTF. Full variable domain (rest looked up from reference TRBV5-1 and TRBJ1-2): KAGVTQTPRYLIKTRGQQVTLSCSPISGHRSVSWYQQTPGQGLQFLFEYFSETQRNKGNFPGRFSGRQFSNSRSEMNVSTLELGDSALYLCASSLLATGAYGYTFGSGTRLTVV.